The T cell receptor beta chain described here comes from a study of OX40 agonist ivuxolimab in advanced cancers. Whole-study results and caveats: In the 0.1 to 3.0 mg/kg range, CD4+ and CD8+ blood T cells had expanded clonally by week 6.

The germline V gene has CDR1 MNHNY and CDR2 SVGAGI (reference sequence). The CDR3 spans 13 residues. Trimming removed 2 bases at V and 1 base at J, with 6 bases between. Assay used: immunoSEQ multiplex PCR; TCRdb lists only in-frame clones, some missing. The data contain under 6,500 clones, more than 75% of them singletons. Details on this clone: The antigen remains undetermined.

The receptor comes from an adult with an advanced solid tumor such as melanoma, head and neck, liver or kidney cancer. The source material was CD4+ or CD8+ T cells sorted from blood, sampled in a trial of the OX40 agonist ivuxolimab. This chain joins TRBV6-6 and TRBJ2-7; D gene unclear. The CDR3 DNA reads TGTGCCAGCAGTTACCTTTATTCCTACGAGCAGTACTTC. It translates to CASSYLYSYEQYF.